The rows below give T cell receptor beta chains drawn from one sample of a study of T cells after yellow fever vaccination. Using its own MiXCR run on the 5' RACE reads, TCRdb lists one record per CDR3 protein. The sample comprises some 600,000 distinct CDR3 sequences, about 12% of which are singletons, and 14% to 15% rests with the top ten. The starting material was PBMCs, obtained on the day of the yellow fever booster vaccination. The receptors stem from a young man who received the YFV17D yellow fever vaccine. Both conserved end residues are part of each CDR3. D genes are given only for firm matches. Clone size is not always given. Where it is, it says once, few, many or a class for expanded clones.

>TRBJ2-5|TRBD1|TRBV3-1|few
CASSLPRTGGTGRETQYF
TGTGCCAGCAGCCTCCCCCGGACAGGGGGTACGGGACGAGAGACCCAGTACTTC
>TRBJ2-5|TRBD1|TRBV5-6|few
CASSSGTGGPETQYF
TGTGCCAGCAGCAGCGGGACAGGGGGCCCAGAGACCCAGTACTTC
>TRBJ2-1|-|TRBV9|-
CASSVEGPDPGYNEQFF
TGTGCCAGCAGCGTAGAGGGACCCGACCCGGGATACAATGAGCAGTTCTTC
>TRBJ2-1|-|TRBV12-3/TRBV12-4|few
CASRTRGQNNEQFF
TGTGCCAGCAGGACGAGGGGTCAAAACAATGAGCAGTTCTTC
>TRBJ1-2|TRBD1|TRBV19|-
CASSRTGANYGYTF
TGTGCCAGTAGTAGGACAGGAGCTAACTATGGCTACACCTTC
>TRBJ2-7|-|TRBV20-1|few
CSARESTTSTYEQYF
TGCAGTGCTAGAGAATCGACGACATCTACCTACGAGCAGTACTTC
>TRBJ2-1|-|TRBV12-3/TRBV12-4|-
CASSLLDGNEQFF
TGTGCCAGCAGTTTATTAGATGGGAATGAGCAGTTCTTC
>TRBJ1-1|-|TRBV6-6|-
CASKWTTEAFF
TGTGCCAGCAAGTGGACCACTGAAGCTTTCTTT
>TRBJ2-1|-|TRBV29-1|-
CSVDPQVGEQFF
TGCAGCGTTGATCCCCAGGTGGGTGAGCAGTTCTTC
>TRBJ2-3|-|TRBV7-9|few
CASRPAAFGTDTQYF
TGTGCCAGCAGACCCGCTGCTTTCGGCACAGATACGCAGTATTTT
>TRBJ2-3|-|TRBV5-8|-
CASSLRGIRADTQYF
TGTGCCAGCAGCTTGAGAGGGATTCGGGCAGATACGCAGTATTTT
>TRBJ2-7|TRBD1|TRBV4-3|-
CASSRVQGDEQYF
TGCGCCAGCAGCCGAGTCCAGGGGGACGAGCAGTACTTC
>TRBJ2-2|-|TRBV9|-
CASSVGNWGTGELFF
TGTGCCAGCAGCGTAGGGAATTGGGGCACCGGGGAGCTGTTTTTT
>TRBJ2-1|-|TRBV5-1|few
CASSLGYAYNEQFF
TGCGCCAGCAGCTTGGGATACGCCTACAATGAGCAGTTCTTC
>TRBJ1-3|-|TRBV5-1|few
CASSLQEAGNTIYF
TGCGCCAGCAGCTTGCAAGAAGCGGGAAACACCATATATTTT
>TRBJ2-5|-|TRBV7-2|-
CASSLFRGQETQYF
TGTGCCAGCAGCTTATTTAGGGGTCAAGAGACCCAGTACTTC
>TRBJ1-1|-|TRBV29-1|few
CSAGDGEAFF
TGCAGCGCTGGGGACGGAGAAGCTTTCTTT
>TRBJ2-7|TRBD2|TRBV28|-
CASSETGTSGRASSEQYF
TGTGCCAGCAGCGAAACCGGGACTAGCGGGAGGGCCTCCTCCGAGCAGTACTTC
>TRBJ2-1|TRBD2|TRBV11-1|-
CASSFSRGEAGVLNEQFF
TGTGCCAGCAGCTTTAGTCGTGGGGAGGCGGGAGTTTTGAATGAGCAGTTCTTC
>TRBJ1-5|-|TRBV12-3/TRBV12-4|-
CASSLGYQQPQHF
TGTGCCAGCAGTTTAGGTTACCAGCAGCCCCAGCATTTT
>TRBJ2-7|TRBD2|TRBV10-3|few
CAISERAGGPAAYEQYF
TGTGCCATCAGTGAGAGGGCGGGAGGGCCCGCGGCCTACGAGCAGTACTTC
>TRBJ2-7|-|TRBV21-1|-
CASGEWLNYEQYF
TGTGCCAGCGGGGAATGGTTAAACTACGAGCAGTACTTC
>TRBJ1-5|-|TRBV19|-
CASSTLGRGNQPQHF
TGTGCCAGTAGTACCCTGGGACGGGGAAATCAGCCCCAGCATTTT
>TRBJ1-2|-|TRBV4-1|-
CASSQDGQALGGYTF
TGCGCCAGCAGCCAAGACGGCCAGGCTTTAGGTGGCTACACCTTC
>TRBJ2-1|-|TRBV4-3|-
CASSPSWAGREQFF
TGCGCCAGCAGCCCATCCTGGGCGGGTCGTGAGCAGTTCTTC
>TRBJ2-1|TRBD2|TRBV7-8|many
CASSPRLAGPNEQFF
TGTGCCAGCAGCCCCCGACTAGCGGGGCCCAATGAGCAGTTCTTC
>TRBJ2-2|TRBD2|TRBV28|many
CASRLSGSGVGELFF
TGTGCCAGCAGACTGAGCGGGAGTGGGGTCGGGGAGCTGTTTTTT
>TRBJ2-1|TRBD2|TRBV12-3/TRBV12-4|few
CASRPAGGTYNEQFF
TGTGCCAGCAGGCCAGCGGGAGGGACTTACAATGAGCAGTTCTTC
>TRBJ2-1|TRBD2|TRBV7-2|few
CASSLTGTSGKVWQFF
TGTGCCAGCAGCTTAACCGGGACTAGCGGGAAAGTTTGGCAGTTCTTC
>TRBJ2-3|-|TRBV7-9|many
CASSGRDHTDTQYF
TGTGCCAGCAGCGGCCGGGACCACACAGATACGCAGTATTTT
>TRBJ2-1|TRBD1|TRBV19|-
CASNLGGQGAIGEQFF
TGTGCCAGTAACCTTGGAGGACAGGGGGCAATCGGTGAGCAGTTCTTC